Below, one TCR beta chain is given with its context. This table comes from immunoSEQ multiplex PCR, and its TCRdb copy is limited to in-frame clones, with some not included. The repertoire holds around 250,000 clones, 90% seen once, with 2.1% in the top ten. V dropped 3 bases and J dropped 9 bases, with 8 bases sitting between them. The CDR3 has 12 residues. This sample is part of a study of blood T cell repertoires in COVID-19. In the study overall: Acute-phase and convalescent COVID-19 samples originated in the United States, Italy and Spain.

The chain combines TRBV12-3 or TRBV12-4 with TRBJ2-2; D is unresolved. Sequencing input: peripheral blood. The TCR originated in a woman in her sixties with COVID-19, enrolled during active disease. CDR3 loop: CASSFGGWELFF. CDR3 DNA sequence: TGTGCCAGCAGTTTTGGCGGTTGGGAGCTGTTTTTT.